This T cell receptor (beta chain) was profiled in a study of vaccination and CD4 T cells after COVID-19. Study-wide background: Drawing of post-COVID samples took place a median 101 days after diagnosis (range 35 to 161).

Treatment defined: roughly 10-day PBMC culture with coronavirus spike peptide pools or control peptides (ViraFEST assay). For ViraFEST, peptide pools expanded antigen-specific T cells, after which the TCRs were sequenced. Alongside 7.5 to 10 IU/ml IL-2 and roughly 10 ug/ml peptide pools, PBMCs were cultured at some 2 million per well. Negative selection was the method that isolated CD4+ T cells after more than eight days of culture. Germline values: CDR1 MGHDK, CDR2 SYGVNS. The CDR3 has 15 residues. The ends were cut back, 3 bases at V and 4 bases at J, with 13 bases in the middle. A remark on this clonotype: The antigen is undetermined.

At the Johns Hopkins FTIC core, DNA taken from cultured CD4+ T cells was sequenced by way of the Oncomine TCR Beta short-read assay. Via MiXCR, TCRdb re-called the PCR reads, giving one row per CDR3 protein. Of about 20,000 distinct CDR3 sequences in the sample, 43% are singletons; the top ten hold about 14%. J is TRBJ2-1 and V is TRBV25-1; D may be TRBD1 or TRBD2 (7 bases each). This sequence was found in a human donor who had recovered from COVID-19. The source material was CD4+ T cells from blood, cultured in vitro. The CDR3 reads CASSDPQGGYNEQFF. In DNA, the CDR3 is TGTGCCAGCAGTGACCCCCAGGGGGGGTACAATGAGCAGTTCTTC.